Sequencing of this T cell receptor beta chain was carried out in a study of blood T cell repertoires in COVID-19. Background on the study: The United States, Italy and Spain supplied acute and convalescent COVID-19 samples. T cells, B-cell-depleted T cells, or PBMCs supplied cDNA or gDNA.

Sequenced by immunoSEQ multiplex PCR; TCRdb stores in-frame clones only, minus some. Found here are some 70,000 clones, about nine tenths of them singletons; the top ten hold less than 9%. The CDR3 loop spans 13 amino acids. CDR1 and CDR2 (germline): MDHEN, SYDVKM. Trimming cost V 3 bases and J 2 bases, with 7 bases left between them. The V call is TRBV28, the J call TRBJ2-5; D is perhaps TRBD1 (5 bases). The source of this sequence is a man aged 25 to 40 with acute or convalescent COVID-19. Material: peripheral blood. CDR3 residues: CASSFREQETQYF. The CDR3 nucleotides read TGTGCCAGCAGTTTCAGGGAACAAGAGACCCAGTACTTC.